This T cell receptor (beta chain) was sequenced in a study of OX40 agonist ivuxolimab in advanced cancers. Study-wide context: Partial responses, seen in three patients, involved one hepatocellular carcinoma and two cutaneous melanomas. General study findings and limits: On average, a greater number of expanded clones characterised CD8+ T cells relative to CD4+. There was clonal expansion of CD4+ and CD8+ blood T cells by week 6 at 0.1 to 3.0 mg/kg.

The CDR3 is 15 amino acids. From germline, CDR1 is LNHDA and CDR2 SQIVND (reference sequence). The ends lost 4 bases at V and 5 bases at J; junction bases unmatched: 5. Patients were excluded for autoimmune disease history or systemic immunosuppression. Clones were read by immunoSEQ multiplex PCR, and TCRdb kept only the in-frame ones, dropping some. The sample includes roughly 50,000 clones, 82% of them seen just once. About this clone itself: Antigen specificity is unknown.

The TCR comes from an adult with an advanced solid tumor such as melanoma, head and neck, liver or kidney cancer. Sequenced here: CD4+ or CD8+ T cells sorted from blood, sampled in a trial of the OX40 agonist ivuxolimab. The V and J genes are TRBV19 and TRBJ2-7; 13 bases are a match to TRBD2. CDR3 nucleotides: TGTGCCAGTAGTACCACTAGCGGGGGGGCCGACGAGCAGTACTTC. Its protein product is CASSTTSGGADEQYF.